The next 27 T cell receptor beta chains were all read from a single sample in a study of glioma-infiltrating T cells. TCR alpha and beta CDR3 regions were amplified from RNA using iRepertoire nested multiplex PCR. Each CDR3 protein is one row after TCRdb ran MiXCR on the multiplex PCR reads. Of over 120,000 distinct CDR3 sequences detected, about 39% appear once; the ten largest clones hold 20%. Sequences were obtained from glioma tissue, nonneoplastic brain tissue, or PBMCs (not recorded which). These receptors all stem from a human donor with low-grade glioma or glioblastoma, undergoing nonglioma brain surgery, or in good health (not recorded which).

This clonotype was counted a few times. The chain combines TRBV7-2 with TRBJ2-3; the match to TRBD2 covers 14 bases. The J segment lost 6 bases and the V segment lost 1 base, leaving 9 bases of the junction unmatched. The CDR3 is 18 amino acids. The germline gives CDR1 SGHTA, CDR2 FQGNSA. The CDR3 DNA reads as TGTGCCAGCAGCTTAGTCGGGACTAGCGGGAGCCGTAGGGATACGCAGTATTTT. Residues: CASSLVGTSGSRRDTQYF.

This chain joins TRBV11-2 and TRBJ2-3; 8 bases agree with TRBD2. V gave up 7 bases and J gave up 3 bases; unmatched junction bases: 12. Germline V lookup: CDR1 SGHAT, CDR2 FQNNGV. CDR3 length: 16 residues. The CDR3 DNA follows: TGTGCCAGCACCTCGCTCGGGGGGGTTCGTACAGATACGCAGTATTTT. Translation: CASTSLGGVRTDTQYF.

The rearrangement uses TRBV6-1 and TRBJ2-7; D may be TRBD1 (6 bases). The V end was cut by 1 base, the J end by 2 bases, with 9 bases between. The length of the CDR3 is 14 residues. Germline CDR1 is MNHNS and CDR2 is SASEGT. The CDR3 spells CASSEGQVPYEQYF. DNA for the CDR3: TGTGCCAGCAGTGAAGGACAGGTACCCTACGAGCAGTACTTC.

In this sample, this clonotype turned up many times. This rearrangement joins TRBV7-9 to TRBJ2-1, with 10 bases that match TRBD2. This CDR3 is 14 amino acids long. Germline V gene lookup returns CDR1 SEHNR and CDR2 FQNEAQ (reference sequence). The ends lost 8 bases at V and 6 bases at J; junction bases unmatched: 7. The CDR3 DNA follows: TGTGCCAGCGTTTATCTAGCGGGGGCCAATGAGCAGTTCTTC. Its protein is CASVYLAGANEQFF.

On this clonotype itself: One end of the junction does not line up with germline, which may come from a read error. This chain joins TRBV7-9 and TRBJ2-5, with D uncertain. The germline V gene encodes CDR1 SEHNR and CDR2 FQNEAQ (reference sequence). This CDR3 has 11 amino acids. This chain's CDR3 is CARSFTETQYF. As DNA, the CDR3 is TGTGCCCGCAGCTTTACAGAGACCCAGTACTTC.

The chain joins TRBV20-1 to TRBJ2-3; 11 bases fit TRBD2. CDR1 is DFQATT, CDR2 SNEGSKA, per germline (reference sequence). The CDR3 extends over 17 amino acids. The V gene end was trimmed by 3 bases and the J gene end by 6 bases; junction bases not matched to a gene: 14. CDR3 amino acids: CSASGILAGGVWDTQYF. As DNA, the CDR3 is TGCAGTGCTAGTGGTATCTTAGCGGGAGGGGTGTGGGATACGCAGTATTTT.

The chain has TRBV29-1 and TRBJ1-2; no reliable D call. V dropped 4 bases and J dropped 6 bases, with 9 bases sitting between them. The CDR3 loop spans 11 amino acids. Germline lookup yields CDR1 SQVTM and CDR2 ANQGSEA. The CDR3: CSVVFGDGYTF. The CDR3 DNA reads TGCAGCGTTGTTTTCGGGGATGGCTACACCTTC.

This clonotype was observed a handful of times. The gene calls are TRBV12-3 or TRBV12-4 and TRBJ2-7; D might be TRBD1 or TRBD2, each matching 6 bases. The V end was cut by 7 bases, the J end by 2 bases, with 18 bases between. The CDR3 extends over 15 amino acids. In nucleotides, the CDR3 is TGTGCCAGCACTCATGACAGGAGGGCCACCTACGAGCAGTACTTC. It is translated as CASTHDRRATYEQYF.

The chain combines TRBV6-1 with TRBJ1-2; a possible D gene is TRBD1 (5 bases). Germline lookup yields CDR1 MNHNS and CDR2 SASEGT. The CDR3 sequence is 12 residues long. V gave up 10 bases and J gave up 8 bases, with 17 bases separating them. The CDR3 DNA sequence: TGTGCCATCAGGGTAACCGGAAAGGGCTACACCTTC. This codes for CAIRVTGKGYTF.

This clonotype was detected only a few times. The chain links TRBV27 to TRBJ2-7; possibly TRBD2 for D (6 bases). Germline V CDR1 and CDR2: MNHEY, SMNVEV (reference sequence). Trimming shortened V by 6 bases and J by 7 bases, and 22 bases separated the two germline ends. This CDR3 region has 15 residues. CDR3 in amino acids: CASRGGDTRWGEQYF. For the CDR3, the DNA is TGTGCCAGCAGGGGGGGAGACACCAGGTGGGGGGAGCAGTACTTC.

The chain is built from TRBV19 and TRBJ2-1; 9 nucleotides agree with TRBD1. Germline lookup yields CDR1 LNHDA and CDR2 SQIVND (reference sequence). Trimming removed 5 bases from V and 7 bases from J; junction bases left unmatched: 9. The CDR3 totals 15 residues. In DNA, the CDR3 is TGTGCCAGTAGTGACCCGGGACAGGGAAGGAATGAGCAGTTCTTC. Residues: CASSDPGQGRNEQFF.

About this clonotype: One junction end disagrees with the germline gene, perhaps due to a read error. This chain uses TRBV20-1 with TRBJ2-7; 12 nucleotides agree with TRBD2. The germline gives CDR1 DFQATT, CDR2 SNEGSKA (reference sequence). This CDR3 is built from 16 residues. CDR3 in DNA: TGCAGTGCTAGATCCCCTAGCGGGAGGGGTCACTACGAGCGGTACTTC. This codes for CSARSPSGRGHYERYF.

The sample holds a few counts of this clonotype. The chain links TRBV7-2 to TRBJ2-6, with 8 bases matching TRBD1. The CDR3 extends over 18 amino acids. The V segment lost 4 bases and the J segment 0 bases; nucleotides outside the gene matches: 8. Germline V gene lookup returns CDR1 SGHTA and CDR2 FQGNSA. CDR3 amino acids: CASSSSNRGSSGANVLTF. The DNA of the CDR3 is TGTGCCAGCAGCTCTTCAAACAGGGGGAGCTCTGGGGCCAACGTCCTGACTTTC.

The CDR3 DNA sequence: TGTGCCAGCAGCTCTCAATTAGATACGCAGTATTTT. The encoded protein is CASSSQLDTQYF. The chain joins TRBV7-9 to TRBJ2-3; D not certain. This CDR3 has 12 amino acids. Germline CDR1 is SEHNR and CDR2 is FQNEAQ (reference sequence). V shed 4 bases and J shed 5 bases, with 7 bases lying between them.

This clonotype has ten or more counts. CDR3 in DNA: TGTGCCAGCACCCCACATGGGAACACTGAAGCTTTCTTT. The encoded protein is CASTPHGNTEAFF. The chain is built from TRBV6-1 and TRBJ1-1; the D is unclear. CDR3 length: 13 residues. V lost 7 bases and J 1 base, leaving 10 bases between the germline ends. The germline gives CDR1 MNHNS, CDR2 SASEGT.

This clonotype has more than one count but fewer than ten. The chain carries TRBV4-2 and TRBJ2-1; tentative D call: TRBD1 (6 bases). CDR3 length: 16 residues. Germline lookup yields CDR1 LGHNA and CDR2 YNFKEQ. Trimming removed 0 bases at V and 0 bases at J, with 9 bases between. CDR3 region: CASSQDEQGSYNEQFF. For the CDR3, the DNA is TGTGCCAGCAGCCAAGACGAACAGGGCTCCTACAATGAGCAGTTCTTC.

This chain uses TRBV12-5 with TRBJ2-5; 7 nucleotides align to TRBD2. CDR1 is LGHNT, CDR2 FRNRAP, per germline. The CDR3 runs to 15 residues. The V and J ends lost 4 bases and 2 bases, in that order; junction bases with no gene match: 7. The DNA for the CDR3 is TGTGCTAGTGGTTCACGGGACTATTCGCAAGAGACCCAGTACTTC. Protein: CASGSRDYSQETQYF.

This chain uses TRBV10-3 with TRBJ2-3; 12 nucleotides align to TRBD2. Looked up from germline, CDR1 is ENHRY and CDR2 is SYGVKD. The CDR3 sequence is 15 residues long. V lost 4 bases to trimming and J lost 7 bases; unmatched junction nucleotides: 6. The CDR3 spells CAISGTSGAGYTQYF. CDR3 DNA sequence: TGTGCCATCAGTGGGACTAGCGGGGCAGGTTATACGCAGTATTTT.

This clonotype was counted between two and nine times. The chain recombines TRBV24-1 with TRBJ2-1; no definite D call. The CDR3 spans 13 residues. Germline assignment: CDR1 KGHDR and CDR2 SFDVKD. The ends were cut back, 9 bases at V and 6 bases at J, with 14 bases in the middle. CDR3 nucleotides: TGTGCCACCGGAATGTACAGCACCAATGAGCAGTTCTTC. It encodes CATGMYSTNEQFF.

This clonotype was counted only a few times. V usage is TRBV27 and J usage is TRBJ1-5, with a weak D call TRBD1 (5 bases). Trimming stripped 2 bases from V and 4 bases from J, with 12 bases between. This CDR3 has 15 amino acids. Germline V CDR1 and CDR2: MNHEY, SMNVEV (reference sequence). CDR3 loop: CASSLGREGNQPQHF. The CDR3 nucleotides read TGTGCCAGCAGTTTAGGCAGGGAGGGGAATCAGCCCCAGCATTTT.

This clonotype was counted at least ten times. This chain joins TRBV27 and TRBJ2-3; D assignment may be TRBD1 or TRBD2 (5 bases each). With 4 bases removed from V and 6 bases from J, the gap between germline ends came to 11 bases. The germline V gene encodes CDR1 MNHEY and CDR2 SMNVEV (reference sequence). There are 13 residues in the CDR3. CDR3 DNA sequence: TGTGCCAGCAGTTGGGGACCTGGCGATACGCAGTATTTT. This encodes CASSWGPGDTQYF.

This clonotype was recorded many times. This chain joins TRBV6-2 or TRBV6-3 and TRBJ1-1; the D is unclear. In germline, CDR1 is MNHEY, CDR2 SVGEGT. The CDR3 consists of 15 residues. Trimming took 0 bases from V and 2 from J, leaving 10 bases between them. The chain's CDR3 is CASSYSRPQNTEAFF. CDR3 sequence (DNA): TGTGCCAGCAGTTACTCAAGGCCCCAAAACACTGAAGCTTTCTTT.

V and J are TRBV4-1 and TRBJ2-7; TRBD1 aligns across 9 bases. J lost 4 bases, V lost 4 bases, and 11 bases had no gene match. This CDR3 region has 16 residues. Germline values: CDR1 MGHRA, CDR2 YSYEKL. This chain's CDR3 is CASSLADPGQGYEQYF. The DNA for the CDR3 is TGCGCCAGCAGCCTCGCTGACCCGGGACAGGGATACGAGCAGTACTTC.

This clonotype was recorded a few times. The chain joins TRBV6-6 to TRBJ1-6, with 10 positions matching TRBD1. The CDR3 totals 17 residues. The J segment lost 9 bases and the V segment lost 0 bases, leaving 8 bases of the junction unmatched. Per the germline V gene, CDR1 is MNHNY and CDR2 is SVGAGI (reference sequence). The CDR3 region has the DNA TGTGCCAGCAGTTACTCTGCCGGGGACAGGGGACCTTCACCCCTCCACTTT. This codes for CASSYSAGDRGPSPLHF.

This sequence joins TRBV19 and TRBJ2-2; 9 bases are a match to TRBD1. The CDR3 is 13 amino acids. V was pared by 6 bases and J by 5 bases, with 1 base of the junction left unmatched. Germline V gene lookup returns CDR1 LNHDA and CDR2 SQIVND (reference sequence). The CDR3: CASRTGGTGELFF. The CDR3 region has the DNA TGTGCCAGTAGGACAGGGGGTACCGGGGAGCTGTTTTTT.

Only a few counts were recorded for this clonotype. The chain combines TRBV7-9 with TRBJ2-1, with unresolved D. Per germline, CDR1 SEHNR and CDR2 FQNEAQ (reference sequence). The CDR3 runs 12 residues. V was trimmed by 4 bases and J by 13 bases, leaving 14 bases between them. CDR3 nucleotides: TGTGCCAGCAGCTACGACTCATGGGGACAGTTCTTC. Protein: CASSYDSWGQFF.

The DNA of the CDR3 is TGCAGCACCAGGACAGGGGGATTGGGGACTGAAGCTTTCTTT. Protein: CSTRTGGLGTEAFF. The rearrangement uses TRBV29-1 and TRBJ1-1, with 10 bases aligning to TRBD1. The length of the CDR3 is 14 residues. V lost 8 bases and J lost 5; bases outside the gene matches: 11. CDR1 and CDR2 from the germline V gene are SQVTM and ANQGSEA. Full variable domain (outside the CDR3, taken from reference TRBV29-1 and TRBJ1-1): SAVISQKPSRDICQRGTSLTIQCQVDSQVTMMFWYRQQPGQSLTLIATANQGSEATYESGFVIDKFPISRPNLTFSTLTVSNMSPEDSSIYLCSTRTGGLGTEAFFGQGTRLTVV.